In this sample, the clone carrying this TCR beta chain turned up a few times. The antigen remains undetermined. The data stem from a study of beta chain features in type 1 diabetes. Study findings and constraints: Patients with Type 1 diabetes showed moderately but significantly shorter TCRB CDR3s in all four CD4+ subsets. Researchers could not determine here whether HLA type influences TCRB rearrangement.

TCRB transcripts that were expressed got sequenced, as all of the isolated RNA had been reverse transcribed. The repertoire was sequenced with immunoSEQ multiplex PCR; TCRdb's copy has only in-frame clones and lacks some. The sample holds about 130,000 clones, around a tenth seen once. The sample comprised central memory CD4+ T cells from blood. The TCR originated in a man between 18 and 35 years old in good health.

CDR3 sequence reads: CASCLARGTYEQYF. DNA of the CDR3: TGTGCCAGCTGCCTGGCCAGGGGAACCTACGAGCAGTACTTC. This chain joins TRBV27 and TRBJ2-7; a possible D gene is TRBD1 (6 bases). V lost 8 bases, J lost 2 bases, and 16 bases lay in between. The CDR3 extends over 14 amino acids. Germline V gene sequence: CDR1 MNHEY, CDR2 SMNVEV (reference sequence).